These T cell receptor beta chains were read from a single sample in a study of cytomegalovirus exposure and HLA in healthy donors. TCRdb's copy holds only in-frame clones and misses some; the assay was immunoSEQ multiplex PCR. This table has roughly 100,000 clones, under 85% appearing once. The sequencing input was PBMCs. Receptors were obtained from a man aged 25-45 years in good health and CMV-seronegative. The CDR3 runs from the conserved cysteine through the conserved F or W. Fields, in order: V gene, CDR3 protein.

V gene: TRBV7-9; CDR3 protein: CASSPRGTPGGETQYF
V gene: TRBV10-1; CDR3 protein: CASSGQGMNTEAFF
V gene: TRBV4-3; CDR3 protein: CASSDRQGALNEQYF
V gene: TRBV6-4; CDR3 protein: CASSDTGDSGDYNEQFF
V gene: TRBV6-5; CDR3 protein: CASNEDSRSNQPQHF
V gene: TRBV7-2; CDR3 protein: CASSLALLATDTQYF
V gene: TRBV27; CDR3 protein: CASRGLAGRETQYF
V gene: TRBV18; CDR3 protein: CASSPGQGPRTQYF
V gene: TRBV6-5; CDR3 protein: CASGSGQGGKTQYF
V gene: TRBV28; CDR3 protein: CASSSMGGAPFAQFF
V gene: TRBV28; CDR3 protein: CASSYSRGNNYGYTF
V gene: TRBV6-5; CDR3 protein: CASSYDTLLGYTF
V gene: TRBV10-2; CDR3 protein: CASSDPEIHSTDTQYF
V gene: TRBV4-1; CDR3 protein: CASSHRRQEIKRGNEQFF
V gene: TRBV6-1; CDR3 protein: CAIHTGTGNYEQYF